The 24 T cell receptor beta chains given below trace back to one sample, sequenced in a study of T-cell memory formation after mild COVID-19. TCRdb called the 5' RACE reads again in MiXCR, with one record for every CDR3 protein. The repertoire has hundreds of thousands of distinct CDR3 sequences, approximately 21% of them found once; the top ten carry about 8.2%. Source material: PBMCs or a T cell subset sorted from them (not recorded which). The receptors here all came from an adult woman who had mild COVID-19 (a few samples of this study predate the infection). Cell type and time point are not known.

The rearrangement joins TRBV15 to TRBJ2-5; 9 nucleotides line up with TRBD1. This CDR3 region has 15 residues. Germline lookup yields CDR1 LNHNV and CDR2 YYDKDF (reference sequence). Trimming cost V 3 bases and J 3 bases; bases outside gene matches: 5. CDR3 amino acids: CATSSEGQGEETQYF. The CDR3 bases are TGTGCCACCAGCAGCGAGGGACAGGGCGAAGAGACCCAGTACTTC.

This clonotype has only a few counts. The chain recombines TRBV19 with TRBJ2-3, with D unclear. The CDR3 extends over 13 amino acids. CDR1 and CDR2 (germline): LNHDA, SQIVND (reference sequence). Trimming stripped 7 bases from V and 4 bases from J, with 12 bases between. The CDR3 reads CASKETRADTQYF. The CDR3 coding sequence is TGTGCCAGTAAGGAAACACGAGCAGATACGCAGTATTTT.

J is TRBJ2-7 and V is TRBV6-5, with D perhaps matching TRBD1 (6 bases). In germline, CDR1 is MNHEY, CDR2 SVGAGI. The CDR3 loop spans 15 amino acids. Trimming removed 5 bases from V and 0 bases from J, with 14 bases in between. CDR3 nucleotide sequence: TGTGCCAGCAGTAACCAGGGGCTTCTCTCCTACGAGCAGTACTTC. It encodes CASSNQGLLSYEQYF.

This clonotype was recorded a few times. This sequence joins TRBV12-3 or TRBV12-4 and TRBJ2-7, with 10 bases fitting TRBD1. J lost 2 bases, V lost 5 bases, and 6 bases had no gene match. The CDR3 spans 15 residues. The CDR3 DNA follows: TGTGCCAGCAGTACGACGACAGGGGGCCCCTACGAGCAGTACTTC. Its translation is CASSTTTGGPYEQYF.

The genes are TRBV11-1 and TRBJ2-3, with a possible D match to TRBD1 (6 bases). The germline V gene encodes CDR1 SGHAT and CDR2 FQDESV (reference sequence). Trimming pared 2 bases from V and 0 bases from J, leaving 18 bases between. The CDR3 spans 18 residues. The CDR3 DNA is TGTGCCAGCAGCTTATCATCTATTGGACAGCCTAGCACAGATACGCAGTATTTT. This gives the protein CASSLSSIGQPSTDTQYF.

The V call is TRBV20-1, the J call TRBJ1-1; D perhaps matches TRBD1 (5 bases). CDR1 is DFQATT, CDR2 SNEGSKA, per germline (reference sequence). The CDR3 totals 14 residues. Trimming took 7 bases from V and 5 from J, leaving 20 bases between them. The CDR3 DNA sequence: TGCAGTGGGGGGGATCACCGCAGCAGGACTGAAGCTTTCTTT. Its protein product is CSGGDHRSRTEAFF.

The chain combines TRBV7-8 with TRBJ2-5; TRBD2 aligns across 7 bases. Trimming removed 5 bases from V and 0 bases from J; junction bases left unmatched: 6. The germline gives CDR1 SGHVS, CDR2 FQNEAQ. This CDR3 spans 15 amino acids. CDR3 bases: TGTGCCAGCAGCCCCTTACGGGGGGACCAAGAGACCCAGTACTTC. It specifies CASSPLRGDQETQYF.

There are a few counts of this clonotype. V and J are TRBV21-1 and TRBJ2-3; the D call TRBD2 from the table was never checked on the DNA. TRBV21-1 is marked as a pseudogene. The CDR3 is made up of 16 amino acids. CDR3 DNA: TGTGCCAGCAGAAGGCTAGCGGGAACCTACACAGATACGCAGTATTTT. It specifies CASRRLAGTYTDTQYF.

This rearrangement joins TRBV6-5 to TRBJ2-4; 10 bases align to TRBD1. Germline CDR1 is MNHEY and CDR2 is SVGAGI. V was clipped by 6 bases and J by 0 bases; unmatched bases: 8. The CDR3 length is 17 residues. CDR3 DNA sequence: TGTGCCAGCAGCAGCCCCGGACAGGGGGTAGCCAAAAACATTCAGTACTTC. Amino acid sequence: CASSSPGQGVAKNIQYF.

V is TRBV6-5 and J is TRBJ1-6; tentatively, D is TRBD1 (5 bases). The CDR3 loop spans 17 amino acids. V was clipped by 0 bases and J by 11 bases, with 20 bases between them. Germline V lookup: CDR1 MNHEY, CDR2 SVGAGI. The CDR3: CASSYSISRAAFPPLHF. The CDR3 nucleotides are TGTGCCAGCAGTTACTCGATCTCCAGGGCCGCTTTTCCACCCCTCCACTTT.

A few counts support this clonotype. The chain carries TRBV3-1 and TRBJ2-2, with D possibly TRBD1 on 6 matching bases. V was shortened by 6 bases and J by 5 bases, with 16 bases between the two germline ends. The CDR3 length is 15 residues. Germline CDR1 and CDR2: LGHDT and YNNKEL (reference sequence). The CDR3 is CASRAKGGATGELFF. CDR3 DNA: TGTGCCAGCAGGGCAAAAGGGGGAGCGACCGGGGAGCTGTTTTTT.

This clonotype turned up a few times. The chain joins TRBV7-8 to TRBJ2-1; D is undetermined. Trimming stripped 0 bases from V and 8 bases from J, with 23 bases between. Germline CDR1 is SGHVS and CDR2 is FQNEAQ. This CDR3 contains 18 residues. This CDR3 reads CASSLAHRPSADEDEQFF. The CDR3 DNA reads as TGTGCCAGCAGCTTAGCGCATCGTCCCAGCGCGGATGAGGATGAGCAGTTCTTC.

This chain joins TRBV11-2 and TRBJ1-2; TRBD1 matches 8 bases. There are 14 residues in the CDR3. The J segment lost 2 bases and the V segment lost 5 bases, leaving 4 bases of the junction unmatched. From germline, CDR1 is SGHAT and CDR2 FQNNGV. The CDR3 DNA sequence: TGTGCCAGCAGCCCTAACAGGGGGAACTATGGCTACACCTTC. Its translation is CASSPNRGNYGYTF.

In its sample, this clonotype was seen a few times. The rearrangement links TRBV5-1 to TRBJ2-3, with TRBD2 identical over 14 bases. CDR3 length: 16 residues. With 0 bases clipped from V and 6 bases from J, the junction kept 3 bases outside the gene matches. Germline V lookup: CDR1 SGHRS, CDR2 YFSETQ. CDR3 bases: TGCGCCAGCAGCTTGGTGGGACTAGCGGGAGTGGATACGCAGTATTTT. Its translation is CASSLVGLAGVDTQYF.

This sequence joins TRBV20-1 and TRBJ2-3, with 10 nucleotides matching TRBD2. CDR1 DFQATT and CDR2 SNEGSKA come from the germline V gene (reference sequence). Losses at the gene ends were 3 bases for V and 2 bases for J; bases not matched to a gene: 8. This CDR3 spans 16 amino acids. In DNA form, the CDR3 reads TGCAGTGCTAGCGACGGACTAGCGGTTCCCACAGATACGCAGTATTTT. Translation gives CSASDGLAVPTDTQYF.

Ten or more counts support this clonotype. The chain links TRBV6-1 to TRBJ2-2; possible D gene TRBD1, 6 bases. The CDR3 contains 15 residues. CDR1 is MNHNS and CDR2 is SASEGT in the germline V gene. Deletions cut 8 bases from V and 4 bases from J, with 17 bases between. For the CDR3, the DNA is TGTGCCAGCTGCCTCGGGACAACTACCACCGGGGAGCTGTTTTTT. This encodes CASCLGTTTTGELFF.

The gene calls are TRBV30 and TRBJ2-2; possible D gene TRBD2, 5 bases. V was clipped by 4 bases and J by 1 base, with 10 bases between them. Germline assignment: CDR1 GTSNPN and CDR2 SVGIG (reference sequence). The CDR3 consists of 14 residues. CDR3 sequence reads: CAWKSGLNTGELFF. As DNA, the CDR3 is TGTGCCTGGAAAAGCGGACTGAACACCGGGGAGCTGTTTTTT.

The rearrangement links TRBV5-1 to TRBJ2-1, with D possibly TRBD1 on 6 matching bases. This CDR3 spans 15 amino acids. Germline V CDR1 and CDR2: SGHRS, YFSETQ. V was trimmed by 4 bases and J by 7 bases, leaving 18 bases between them. The CDR3 sequence is CASSQPDRFGNEQFF. CDR3 DNA sequence: TGCGCCAGCAGCCAACCCGACAGGTTTGGAAATGAGCAGTTCTTC.

This clonotype was seen only a few times. The chain carries TRBV20-1 and TRBJ2-7, with D possibly TRBD1 on 6 matching bases. V shed 6 bases and J shed 3 bases, with 21 bases lying between them. Per germline, CDR1 DFQATT and CDR2 SNEGSKA (reference sequence). This CDR3 comprises 15 residues. CDR3 in amino acids: CSAPLDSHPLYEQYF. The CDR3 region has the DNA TGCAGTGCCCCCCTGGACAGCCATCCCCTCTACGAGCAGTACTTC.

The V call is TRBV5-1, the J call TRBJ1-1, with unresolved D. This CDR3 is 14 amino acids long. The V gene lost 2 bases and the J gene lost 1 base, with 9 bases spanning the gap. Germline assignment: CDR1 SGHRS and CDR2 YFSETQ. This chain's CDR3 is CASSFVYGNTEAFF. The CDR3 DNA reads TGCGCCAGCAGCTTTGTCTATGGGAACACTGAAGCTTTCTTT. The whole variable domain, remainder taken from reference TRBV5-1 and TRBJ1-1, is KAGVTQTPRYLIKTRGQQVTLSCSPISGHRSVSWYQQTPGQGLQFLFEYFSETQRNKGNFPGRFSGRQFSNSRSEMNVSTLELGDSALYLCASSFVYGNTEAFFGQGTRLTVV.

The chain links TRBV20-1 to TRBJ1-3; D call uncertain. In germline, CDR1 is DFQATT, CDR2 SNEGSKA (reference sequence). The CDR3 runs to 12 residues. CDR3 residues: CTFILSGNTIYF. In DNA form, the CDR3 reads TGCACTTTCATTCTCTCTGGAAACACCATATATTTT.

This chain connects TRBV9 to TRBJ1-6; 8 bases match TRBD1. V shed 4 bases and J 5 bases; nucleotides not matched to a gene: 8. Germline CDR1 and CDR2: SGDLS and YYNGEE. The CDR3 runs 16 residues. Here the CDR3 DNA reads TGTGCCAGCAGCCCCCGGACAGGGTCGAATAATTCACCCCTCCACTTT. It specifies CASSPRTGSNNSPLHF.

This clonotype occurred a few times. J is TRBJ2-2 and V is TRBV5-1; 7 bases are a match to TRBD1. V was pared by 0 bases and J by 7 bases, with 15 bases of the junction left unmatched. Germline-derived CDR1 and CDR2 are SGHRS and YFSETQ. The CDR3 loop spans 18 amino acids. CDR3 amino acids: CASSLALFGRGTIGELFF. The CDR3 DNA sequence: TGCGCCAGCAGCTTGGCACTATTCGGCAGGGGGACGATCGGGGAGCTGTTTTTT.

CDR3 in DNA: TGTGCCACCAGCACCGGACAGCACTCTGGAAACACCATATATTTT. Encoded protein: CATSTGQHSGNTIYF. The chain carries TRBV15 and TRBJ1-3; tentatively, D is TRBD1 (6 bases). Germline lookup yields CDR1 LNHNV and CDR2 YYDKDF (reference sequence). V was trimmed by 4 bases and J by 0 bases, leaving 10 bases between them. The CDR3 totals 15 residues.